The entry that follows covers one TCR beta chain sequence. This clonotype has ten or more counts. No cognate antigen has been identified for it. Nothing much larger sits one base from this clone, and base qualities are not available. The CDR3 holds 12 amino acids from the cysteine to the phenylalanine. Only CDR3 DNA remains: 36 bases, in frame from the first base. CDR1 and CDR2 are read off the germline V gene as MNHGY and SAAAGT. Trimming at the junction amounts to 11 bases on V and 5 bases on J, and the germline ends lie 13 bases apart. This sample is drawn from a study of neurological immune-mediated disorders (dated by TCRdb to about 2019). Study-level background: The study compared peripheral blood TCR-beta repertoires of HTLV-I-associated myelopathy (HAM/TSP) patients, multiple sclerosis patients and healthy controls using UMI-based sequencing. The approximately 110 TCR-beta libraries included longitudinal samples, technical triplicates and paired sorted CD4+ and CD8+ T-cell subsets alongside PBMC samples. Longitudinal HAM/TSP donors and healthy donors each had 3 time-points at intervals of about 3-45 months. The cohort was made up of 68 subjects, consisting of some 14 HAM/TSP patients, roughly 35 multiple sclerosis patients and about 20 healthy controls. Overall study results and their limits: No identical CDR3 amino acid sequences were shared among expanded clones across subjects, suggesting private TCR-beta repertoires in all groups. TCR clonal expansion was highest in HAM/TSP patients and lowest in MS patients, with MS patients falling below even healthy controls.

The sample's time point label is to be understood as: longitudinal time-point 2. The healthy controls were volunteers from blood banks in Maryland, USA. For the unsorted PBMC libraries, 2 million PBMCs were stored in RNAlater at -80 degrees C until RNA extraction and were used to generate the libraries. Peripheral blood underwent Ficoll-Hypaque density gradient centrifugation to isolate PBMCs, which were then cryopreserved in liquid nitrogen. To synthesize cDNA, template-switch 5'RACE was performed with a primer carrying a 10-nucleotide random unique molecular identifier so that each TCR transcript was tagged. Over 170 million TCR-beta sequences, covering 15-18 subjects, were produced in each sequencing run. Total RNA was extracted with the RNeasy kit. The KAPA Real-time Library Amplification kit was used to amplify TCR-beta VDJ regions with primers targeting the TCR constant region and the 5'RACE anchor. Sample indexes and Illumina adaptors were added in a first PCR, after which library yield was increased in a second PCR. After purification with Ampure beads, the TCR product of roughly 650 bp was size-selected on a 2% E-gel SizeSelection system. Before pooling, libraries had their quality checked on a Bioanalyzer, their concentration measured with Qubit, and their quantity determined with the Kapa Library Quantification kit. An Illumina HiSeq 2500 sequenced the libraries paired-end 2 x 150 bp. To increase sequence diversity, about 23-32% phiX was spiked into each library pool. Concerning the study's data processing: The quality-filtered reads were processed with the UMI-based MiGEC pipeline, whose error correction step removed more than 80% of the raw TCR sequences. VDJ genes were aligned to IMGT germline references, and each clonotype was defined by a unique CDR3 amino acid sequence together with V-J genes. Clonal expansion, Shannon diversity, and CDR3 relatedness (CalcPairwiseDistances, ClusterSamples) were evaluated with VDJtools, and phylogenetic trees were built with CLCbio workbench. Using coefficient-of-variation modelling across technical triplicates, the study counted a clone as expanded if it had at least 8 unique UMIs. The raw public reads went through TCRdb reprocessing: fastp at Q25, MiXCR clone calling, in-frame beta chains kept. Each CDR3 protein appears once, grouped with its most common genes and DNA. None of the V and J calls come from the authors' own analysis; TCRdb made them. The sample table records 55,000 to 65,000 distinct CDR3 sequences; about 8.9% of these occur just once. The top ten clonotypes cover about an eighth of the sample.

The clonotype comes from a young man in good health. The material sequenced was PBMCs. This chain is built from TRBV6-8 and TRBJ1-5; a tentative D match to TRBD1 spans 5 bases. The CDR3 sequence is CARSGAHQPQHF. The nucleotides are TGTGCCCGTAGCGGGGCCCATCAGCCCCAGCATTTT.